Each of the 3 T cell receptor beta chains below was sequenced from the same sample in a study of read filtering for tumor transcriptome and immune sequencing. From 300 to 450 ng of RNA, a library with molecular barcoded alpha/delta and beta/gamma adaptors was made. TCRdb passed the reads through MiXCR, listing each CDR3 protein once. The table lists about 15,000 distinct CDR3 sequences, over 20% of them singletons. The sequenced material came from a population of CD138-negative cells sorted from bone marrow. The receptors derive from a donor at least 40 years old with multiple myeloma.

This clonotype was counted ten times or more. For the CDR3, the DNA is TGCAGTGCTAGGGCACCGGGACAGGGTTTAGAGACCCAGTACTTC. This sequence encodes CSARAPGQGLETQYF. The chain has TRBV20-1 and TRBJ2-5; the match to TRBD1 covers 9 bases. The CDR3 loop spans 15 amino acids. J lost 4 bases, V lost 3 bases, and 9 bases had no gene match. The germline V gene encodes CDR1 DFQATT and CDR2 SNEGSKA (reference sequence).

This clonotype showed up just a few times. The chain couples TRBV5-1 to TRBJ2-7, with 7 bases lining up with TRBD1. Germline CDR1 SGHRS, CDR2 YFSETQ. The V segment lost 4 bases and the J segment 5 bases; nucleotides outside the gene matches: 9. The CDR3 is made up of 14 amino acids. As DNA, the CDR3 is TGCGCCAGCAGCCTGGACAGGTTGAATAACGAGCAGTACTTC. Its translation: CASSLDRLNNEQYF.

This clonotype was detected once. The rearrangement joins TRBV7-2 to TRBJ1-3; no firm D call. Germline V gene lookup returns CDR1 SGHTA and CDR2 FQGNSA. V was trimmed by 5 bases and J by 0 bases, leaving 8 bases between them. This CDR3 has 14 amino acids. CDR3 sequence (DNA): TGTGCCAGCAGCAGAGGGAGCTCTGGAAACACCATATATTTT. Residues: CASSRGSSGNTIYF.